This T cell receptor beta chain was observed in a study of cytomegalovirus exposure and HLA in healthy donors. Study findings and constraints: Many donors carried some public TCRs, although rarity characterized most TCR sequences.

This CDR3 contains 10 residues. Germline V gene sequence: CDR1 DFQATT, CDR2 SNEGSKA (reference sequence). Trimming shortened V by 8 bases and J by 7 bases, and 11 bases separated the two germline ends. Remarks on this clone: Its antigen is currently unknown.

PCR was performed using 60 Vbeta and 13 Jbeta primers. Profiled with immunoSEQ multiplex PCR; TCRdb holds only in-frame clones, not every one. The data contain about 93,000 clones, 55% to 70% of them singletons. This sequence was found in a boy younger than 18 in good health and CMV-seropositive. The chain couples TRBV20-1 to TRBJ1-1; no firm D call. The sample consisted of PBMCs. CDR3 nucleotide sequence: TGCAGTTTGCGGGATTTTGAAGCTTTCTTT. It is translated as CSLRDFEAFF.